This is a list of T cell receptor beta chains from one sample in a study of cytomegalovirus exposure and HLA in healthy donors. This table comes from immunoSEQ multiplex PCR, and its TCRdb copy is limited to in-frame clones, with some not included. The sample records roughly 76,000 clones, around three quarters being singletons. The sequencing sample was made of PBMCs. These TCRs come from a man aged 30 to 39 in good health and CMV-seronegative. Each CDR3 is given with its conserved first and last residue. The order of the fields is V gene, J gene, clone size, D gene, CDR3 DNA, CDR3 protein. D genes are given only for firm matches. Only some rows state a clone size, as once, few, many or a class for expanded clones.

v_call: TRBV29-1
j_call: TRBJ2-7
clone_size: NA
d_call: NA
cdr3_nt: TGCAGCGTTTTGTCCGGGAGCACCTACGAGCAGTACTTC
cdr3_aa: CSVLSGSTYEQYF

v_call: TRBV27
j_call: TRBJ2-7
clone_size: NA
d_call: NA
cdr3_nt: TGTTCCAGCAGTTTATCATCCGGGAGCGGATCCGAGCAGTACTTC
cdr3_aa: CSSSLSSGSGSEQYF

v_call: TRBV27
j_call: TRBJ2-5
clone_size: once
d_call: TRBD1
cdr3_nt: TGTGCCAGCAGGCAACTCACAGGGGGTCCCCCAGAGACCCAGTACTTC
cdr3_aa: CASRQLTGGPPETQYF

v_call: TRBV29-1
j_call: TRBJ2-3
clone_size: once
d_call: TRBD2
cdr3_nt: TGCAGCGTTGGAATCGGGGGGGACACAGATACGCAGTATTTT
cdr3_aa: CSVGIGGDTDTQYF

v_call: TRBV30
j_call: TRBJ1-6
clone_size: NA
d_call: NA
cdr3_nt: TGTGCCTGGAGAGCTACTCGGGGGTCACCCCTCCACTTT
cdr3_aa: CAWRATRGSPLHF

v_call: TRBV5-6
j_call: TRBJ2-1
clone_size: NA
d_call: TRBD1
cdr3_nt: TGTGCCAGCAGCTGGACGGCAGGGGGCGTTAAAAATGAGCAGTTCTTC
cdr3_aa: CASSWTAGGVKNEQFF

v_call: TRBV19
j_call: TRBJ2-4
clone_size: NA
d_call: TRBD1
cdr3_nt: TGTGCCAGTAGTTCACAGGGGTGGACCAAAAACATTCAGTACTTC
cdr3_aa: CASSSQGWTKNIQYF

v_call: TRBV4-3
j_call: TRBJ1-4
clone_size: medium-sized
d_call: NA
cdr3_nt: TGCGCCAGCAGCCAAAGACTAGGGGAAAAACTGTTTTTT
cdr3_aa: CASSQRLGEKLFF

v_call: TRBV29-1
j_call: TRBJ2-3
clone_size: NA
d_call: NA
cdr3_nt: TGCAGCGGTGATGAGGGCACAGATACGCAGTATTTT
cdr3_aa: CSGDEGTDTQYF

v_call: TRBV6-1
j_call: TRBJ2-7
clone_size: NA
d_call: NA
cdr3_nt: TGTGCCAGCCACACCCGGGGGTCCCTGAGTGAGCAGTACTTC
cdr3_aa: CASHTRGSLSEQYF

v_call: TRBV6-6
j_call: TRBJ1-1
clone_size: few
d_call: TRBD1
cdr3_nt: TGTGCCAGCAGCACCGGGACAGACCGCACTGAAGCTTTCTTT
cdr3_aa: CASSTGTDRTEAFF

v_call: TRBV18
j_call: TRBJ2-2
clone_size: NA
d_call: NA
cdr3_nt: TGTGCCCGCTCACCGGCACAGGGGAGGACCACCGGGGAGCTGTTTTTT
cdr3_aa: CARSPAQGRTTGELFF

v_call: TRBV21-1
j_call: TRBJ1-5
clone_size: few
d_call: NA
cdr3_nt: TGTGCCAGCAGTCCTACTAAGCGGCTACGGAACAATCAGCCCCAGCATTTT
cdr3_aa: CASSPTKRLRNNQPQHF

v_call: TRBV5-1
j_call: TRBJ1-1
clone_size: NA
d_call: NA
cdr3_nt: TGCGCCAGCAGCTTGGGGCTGTCTACTGAAGCTTTCTTT
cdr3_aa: CASSLGLSTEAFF

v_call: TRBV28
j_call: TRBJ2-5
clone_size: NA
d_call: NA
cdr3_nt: TGTGCCACCCAGGGTCTCCCGGAAGCCCAGTACTTC
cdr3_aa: CATQGLPEAQYF

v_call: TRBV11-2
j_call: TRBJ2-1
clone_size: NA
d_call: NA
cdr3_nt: TGTGCCAGCAGCCCGGCCCCTTTTGAGGACAATGAGCAGTTCTTC
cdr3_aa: CASSPAPFEDNEQFF